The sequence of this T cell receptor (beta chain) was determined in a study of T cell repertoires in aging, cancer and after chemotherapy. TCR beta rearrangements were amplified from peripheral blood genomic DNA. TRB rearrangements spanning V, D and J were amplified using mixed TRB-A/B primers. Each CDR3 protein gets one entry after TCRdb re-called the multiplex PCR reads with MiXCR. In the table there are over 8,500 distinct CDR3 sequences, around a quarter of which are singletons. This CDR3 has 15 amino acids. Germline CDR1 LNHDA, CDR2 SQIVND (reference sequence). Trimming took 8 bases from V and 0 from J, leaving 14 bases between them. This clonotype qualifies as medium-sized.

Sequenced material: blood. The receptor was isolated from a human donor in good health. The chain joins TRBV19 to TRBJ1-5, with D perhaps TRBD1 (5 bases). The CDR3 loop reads CASSARDSSNQPQHF. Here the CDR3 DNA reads TGTGCCAGTTCCGCCCGGGACTCTAGCAATCAGCCCCAGCATTTT.